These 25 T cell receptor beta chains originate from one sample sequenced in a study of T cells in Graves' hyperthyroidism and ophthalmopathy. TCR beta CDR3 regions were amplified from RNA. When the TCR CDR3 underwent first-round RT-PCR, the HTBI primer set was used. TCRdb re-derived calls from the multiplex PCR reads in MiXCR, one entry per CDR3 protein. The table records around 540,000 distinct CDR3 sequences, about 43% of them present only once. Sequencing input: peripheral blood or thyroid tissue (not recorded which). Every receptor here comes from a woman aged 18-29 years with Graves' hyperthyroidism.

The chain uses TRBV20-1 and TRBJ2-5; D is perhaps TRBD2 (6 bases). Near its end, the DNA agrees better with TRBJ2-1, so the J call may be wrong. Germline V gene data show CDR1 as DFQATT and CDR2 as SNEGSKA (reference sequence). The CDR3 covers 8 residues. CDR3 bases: TGCAGTGCCGGGGGGCAGTTCTTC. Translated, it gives CSAGGQFF.

CDR3 protein: CASSVVTETNYGYTF. CDR3 DNA: TGTGCCAGCAGCGTTGTAACAGAAACTAACTATGGCTACACCTTC. The J gene is TRBJ1-2, the V gene TRBV9; D gene uncertain. This CDR3 has 15 residues. Per germline, CDR1 SGDLS and CDR2 YYNGEE. The V end was cut by 2 bases, the J end by 0 bases, with 11 bases between.

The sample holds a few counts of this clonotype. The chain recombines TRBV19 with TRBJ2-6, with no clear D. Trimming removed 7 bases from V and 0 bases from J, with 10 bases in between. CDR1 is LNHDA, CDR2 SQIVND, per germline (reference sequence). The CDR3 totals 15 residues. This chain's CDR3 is CASTRLGSGANVLTF. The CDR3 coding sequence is TGTGCCAGTACCCGGTTGGGCTCTGGGGCCAACGTCCTGACTTTC.

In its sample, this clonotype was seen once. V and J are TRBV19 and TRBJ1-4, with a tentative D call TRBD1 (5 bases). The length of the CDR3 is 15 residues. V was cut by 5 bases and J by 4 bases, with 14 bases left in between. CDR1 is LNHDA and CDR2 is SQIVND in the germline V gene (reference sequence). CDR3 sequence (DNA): TGTGCCAGTAGTCCCACGGTGGGGGTTAATGAAAAACTGTTTTTT. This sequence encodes CASSPTVGVNEKLFF. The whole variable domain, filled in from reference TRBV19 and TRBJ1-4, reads DGGITQSPKYLFRKEGQNVTLSCEQNLNHDAMYWYRQDPGQGLRLIYYSQIVNDFQKGDIAEGYSVSREKKESFPLTVTSAQKNPTAFYLCASSPTVGVNEKLFFGSGTQLSVL.

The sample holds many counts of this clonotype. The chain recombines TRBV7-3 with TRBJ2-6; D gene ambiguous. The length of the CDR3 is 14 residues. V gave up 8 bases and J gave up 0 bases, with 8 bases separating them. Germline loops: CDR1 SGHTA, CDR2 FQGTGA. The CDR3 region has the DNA TGTGCCAGCGCCTACGACTCTGGGGCCAACGTCCTGACTTTC. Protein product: CASAYDSGANVLTF.

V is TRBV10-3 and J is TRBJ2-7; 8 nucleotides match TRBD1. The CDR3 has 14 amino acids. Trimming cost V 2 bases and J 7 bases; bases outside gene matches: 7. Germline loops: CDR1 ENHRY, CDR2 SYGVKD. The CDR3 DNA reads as TGTGCCATCAGTGAGCCGGGACAGGACAATGAGCAGTACTTC. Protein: CAISEPGQDNEQYF.

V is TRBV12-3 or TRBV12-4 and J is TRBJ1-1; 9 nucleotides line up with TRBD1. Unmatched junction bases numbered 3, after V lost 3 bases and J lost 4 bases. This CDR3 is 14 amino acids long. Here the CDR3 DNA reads TGTGCCAGCAGTTTCGGGACAGGGCCCACTGAAGCTTTCTTT. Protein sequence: CASSFGTGPTEAFF.

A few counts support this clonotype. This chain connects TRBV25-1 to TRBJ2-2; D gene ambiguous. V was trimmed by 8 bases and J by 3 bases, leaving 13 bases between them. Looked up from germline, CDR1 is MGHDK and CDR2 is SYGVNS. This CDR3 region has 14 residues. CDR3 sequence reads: CASGSSAYTGELFF. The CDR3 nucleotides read TGTGCCAGCGGTAGTTCGGCGTACACCGGGGAGCTGTTTTTT.

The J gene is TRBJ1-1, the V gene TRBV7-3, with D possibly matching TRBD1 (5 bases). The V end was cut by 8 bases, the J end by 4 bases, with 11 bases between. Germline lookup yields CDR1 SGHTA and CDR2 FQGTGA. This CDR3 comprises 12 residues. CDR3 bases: TGTGCCAGCCCGGGACTCCTCACTGAAGCTTTCTTT. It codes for CASPGLLTEAFF.

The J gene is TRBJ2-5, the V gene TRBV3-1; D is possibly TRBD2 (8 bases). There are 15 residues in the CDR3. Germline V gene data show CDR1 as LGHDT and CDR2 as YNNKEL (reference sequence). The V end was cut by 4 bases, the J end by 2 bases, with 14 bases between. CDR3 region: CASSRQGLGQETQYF. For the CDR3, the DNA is TGTGCCAGCAGCCGACAGGGACTAGGTCAAGAGACCCAGTACTTC.

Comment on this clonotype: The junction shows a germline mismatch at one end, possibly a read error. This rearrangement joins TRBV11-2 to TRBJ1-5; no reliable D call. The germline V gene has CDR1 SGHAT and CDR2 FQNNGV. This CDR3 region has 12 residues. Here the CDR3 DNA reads TGTGCCAGCAGCTCCCACAATCGGCCCCAGCATTTT. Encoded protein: CASSSHNRPQHF.

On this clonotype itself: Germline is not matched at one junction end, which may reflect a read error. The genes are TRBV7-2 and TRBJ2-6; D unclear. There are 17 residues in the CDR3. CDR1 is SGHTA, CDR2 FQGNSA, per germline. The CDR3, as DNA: TGCGCCAGCAGCCCGGACGGCCTAGGCTCTGGGGCCAACGTCCTGACTTTC. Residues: CASSPDGLGSGANVLTF.

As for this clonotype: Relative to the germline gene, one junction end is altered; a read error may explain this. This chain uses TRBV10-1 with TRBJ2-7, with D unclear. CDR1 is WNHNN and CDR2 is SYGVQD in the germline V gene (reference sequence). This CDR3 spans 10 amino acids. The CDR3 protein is CAWGRREQYF. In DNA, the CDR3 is TGTGCCTGGGGTAGGCGCGAGCAGTACTTC.

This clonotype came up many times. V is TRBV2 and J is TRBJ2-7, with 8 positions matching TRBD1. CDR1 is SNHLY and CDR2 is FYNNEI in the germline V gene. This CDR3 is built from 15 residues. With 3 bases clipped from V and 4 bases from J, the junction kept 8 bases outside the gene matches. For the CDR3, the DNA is TGTGCCAGCAGTGATACAGGGGGGCTAGGTTACGAGCAGTACTTC. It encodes CASSDTGGLGYEQYF.

This CDR3 is CAISYREYEQYF. The CDR3 DNA sequence: TGTGCCATCAGTTATAGGGAGTACGAGCAGTACTTC. The chain carries TRBV10-3 and TRBJ2-7, with D tentatively TRBD2 (5 bases). CDR1 is ENHRY and CDR2 is SYGVKD in the germline V gene. The CDR3 has 12 amino acids. The V and J ends lost 5 bases and 4 bases respectively, with 9 bases between them.

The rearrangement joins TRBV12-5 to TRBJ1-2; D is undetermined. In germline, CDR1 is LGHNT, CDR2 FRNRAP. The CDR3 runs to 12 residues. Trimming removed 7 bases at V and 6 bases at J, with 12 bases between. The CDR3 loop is CASATSPDGYTF. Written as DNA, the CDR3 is TGTGCTAGTGCCACCTCCCCTGATGGCTACACCTTC. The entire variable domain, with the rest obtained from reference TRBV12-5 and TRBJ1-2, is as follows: DARVTQTPRHKVTEMGQEVTMRCQPILGHNTVFWYRQTMMQGLELLAYFRNRAPLDDSGMPKDRFSAEMPDATLATLKIQPSEPRDSAVYFCASATSPDGYTFGSGTRLTVV.

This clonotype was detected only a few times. The CDR3 reads CASSLVQGVYGNTIYF. The CDR3 DNA follows: TGCGCCAGCAGCTTGGTACAGGGGGTGTATGGAAACACCATATATTTT. The J gene is TRBJ1-3, the V gene TRBV5-1; 8 bases fit TRBD1. The V and J ends lost 0 bases and 3 bases, in that order; junction bases with no gene match: 5. Germline CDR1 is SGHRS and CDR2 is YFSETQ. The CDR3 length is 16 residues.

This CDR3 reads CASSARGTGLHEQYF. CDR3 in DNA: TGTGCCAGCAGCGCGCGGGGGACAGGATTGCACGAGCAGTACTTC. The chain has TRBV7-9 and TRBJ2-7, with TRBD1 as a possible D gene (8 bases). The CDR3 spans 15 residues. V was trimmed by 5 bases and J by 5 bases, leaving 19 bases between them. The V gene's germline CDR1 is SEHNR and CDR2 FQNEAQ (reference sequence).

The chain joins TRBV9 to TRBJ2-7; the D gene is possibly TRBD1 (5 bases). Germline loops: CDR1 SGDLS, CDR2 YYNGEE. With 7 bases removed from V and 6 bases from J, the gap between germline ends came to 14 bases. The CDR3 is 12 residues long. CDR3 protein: CASVAVTVEQYF. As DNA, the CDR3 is TGTGCCAGCGTTGCTGTGACAGTCGAGCAGTACTTC. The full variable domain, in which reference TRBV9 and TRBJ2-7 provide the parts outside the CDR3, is DSGVTQTPKHLITATGQRVTLRCSPRSGDLSVYWYQQSLDQGLQFLIQYYNGEERAKGNILERFSAQQFPDLHSELNLSSLELGDSALYFCASVAVTVEQYFGPGTRLTVT.

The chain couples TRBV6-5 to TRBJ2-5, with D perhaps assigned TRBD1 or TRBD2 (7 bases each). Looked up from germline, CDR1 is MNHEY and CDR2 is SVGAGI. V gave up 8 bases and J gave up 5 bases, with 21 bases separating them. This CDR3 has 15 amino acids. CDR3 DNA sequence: TGTGCCAGCGAAAGGGGGCGGGAGCCGGGCGAGACCCAGTACTTC. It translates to CASERGREPGETQYF.

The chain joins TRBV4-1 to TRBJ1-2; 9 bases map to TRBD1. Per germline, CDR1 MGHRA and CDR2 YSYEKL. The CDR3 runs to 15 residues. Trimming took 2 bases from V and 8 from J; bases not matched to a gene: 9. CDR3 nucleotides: TGCGCCAGCAGCCAATTGGGACAGGGAACGCACGGCTACACCTTC. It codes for CASSQLGQGTHGYTF.

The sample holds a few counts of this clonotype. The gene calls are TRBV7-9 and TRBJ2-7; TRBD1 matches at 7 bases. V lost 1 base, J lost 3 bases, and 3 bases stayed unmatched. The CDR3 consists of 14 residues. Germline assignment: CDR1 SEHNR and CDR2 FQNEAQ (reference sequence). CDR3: CASSLGDSVYEQYF. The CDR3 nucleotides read TGTGCCAGCAGCTTAGGGGACAGCGTCTACGAGCAGTACTTC.

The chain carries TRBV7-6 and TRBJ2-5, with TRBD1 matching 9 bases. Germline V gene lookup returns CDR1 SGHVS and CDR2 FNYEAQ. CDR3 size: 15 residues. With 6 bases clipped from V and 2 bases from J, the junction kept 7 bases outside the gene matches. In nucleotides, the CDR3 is TGTGCCAGCAGGTGGGGACAGGGAAATCAAGAGACCCAGTACTTC. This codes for CASRWGQGNQETQYF.

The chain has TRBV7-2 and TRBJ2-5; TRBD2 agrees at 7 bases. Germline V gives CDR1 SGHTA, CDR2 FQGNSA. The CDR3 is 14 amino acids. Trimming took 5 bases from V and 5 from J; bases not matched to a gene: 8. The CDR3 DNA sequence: TGTGCCAGCAGCCTCAGACTGGGGGGGGAGACCCAGTACTTC. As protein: CASSLRLGGETQYF.

Written as DNA, the CDR3 is TGCAGTGCTTCCCATCGGGACAGGGCCGACGAGCAGTACTTC. Its translation: CSASHRDRADEQYF. J is TRBJ2-7 and V is TRBV20-1; 9 bases align to TRBD1. The junction had 10 bases not matched to a gene; V was cut back by 5 bases and J by 5 bases. The CDR3 loop spans 14 amino acids. Germline values: CDR1 DFQATT, CDR2 SNEGSKA (reference sequence).